A selection of T cell receptor beta chains follows, all from one sample in a study of radiotherapy plus CTLA-4 blockade in lung cancer. Generated by immunoSEQ multiplex PCR, the TCRdb table keeps only in-frame clones and is missing some. This sample has 40,000 to 50,000 clones, with 82% found just once. The specimen comprised peripheral blood, sampled from a patient treated with radiotherapy plus ipilimumab. The receptors here all came from a human donor with non-small cell lung cancer who had stable disease on radiotherapy plus ipilimumab. Both conserved end residues are part of each CDR3. Fields, in order: D gene, J gene, V gene, clone size, CDR3 protein, CDR3 DNA. D genes are given only for firm matches. Clone size is shown for a subset of rows, as once, few, many or a class of expanded clone.

d_call: NA
j_call: TRBJ1-2
v_call: TRBV15
clone_size: NA
cdr3_aa: CATSLERYYGYTF
cdr3_nt: TGTGCCACCAGCCTGGAGCGGTACTATGGCTACACCTTC

d_call: NA
j_call: TRBJ2-1
v_call: TRBV23-1
clone_size: NA
cdr3_aa: CASSQFDREDYNEQFF
cdr3_nt: TGCGCCAGCAGTCAATTCGACAGGGAGGATTACAATGAGCAGTTCTTC

d_call: NA
j_call: TRBJ2-3
v_call: TRBV9
clone_size: NA
cdr3_aa: CASSVGDSNTDTQYF
cdr3_nt: TGTGCCAGCAGCGTTGGGGACTCCAACACAGATACGCAGTATTTT

d_call: NA
j_call: TRBJ2-1
v_call: TRBV7-8
clone_size: NA
cdr3_aa: CASSPRQVLSEQFF
cdr3_nt: TGTGCCAGCAGCCCGAGACAGGTTCTGAGTGAGCAGTTCTTC

d_call: NA
j_call: TRBJ1-1
v_call: TRBV6-5
clone_size: NA
cdr3_aa: CASSTGLATEAFF
cdr3_nt: TGTGCCAGCAGTACAGGGTTGGCGACTGAAGCTTTCTTT

d_call: TRBD2
j_call: TRBJ2-3
v_call: TRBV28
clone_size: NA
cdr3_aa: CASRTSGTDTQYF
cdr3_nt: TGTGCCAGCCGGACTAGCGGCACAGATACGCAGTATTTT

d_call: TRBD2
j_call: TRBJ2-1
v_call: TRBV9
clone_size: NA
cdr3_aa: CASSVGGLAGGNNEQFF
cdr3_nt: TGTGCCAGCAGCGTAGGCGGACTAGCGGGAGGGAACAATGAGCAGTTCTTC

d_call: TRBD1
j_call: TRBJ2-6
v_call: TRBV7-2
clone_size: NA
cdr3_aa: CASSLAGQGVRTGANVLTF
cdr3_nt: TGTGCCAGCAGCTTAGCGGGACAGGGAGTGCGGACTGGGGCCAACGTCCTGACTTTC

d_call: TRBD2
j_call: TRBJ2-1
v_call: TRBV15
clone_size: NA
cdr3_aa: CATSRGPSGRRQFF
cdr3_nt: TGTGCCACCAGCAGAGGGCCTAGCGGGAGAAGGCAGTTCTTC

d_call: NA
j_call: TRBJ1-4
v_call: TRBV7-9
clone_size: once
cdr3_aa: CASSLLSGSTTNEKLFF
cdr3_nt: TGTGCCAGCAGCTTACTTTCGGGGTCAACAACTAATGAAAAACTGTTTTTT

d_call: NA
j_call: TRBJ2-2
v_call: TRBV5-1
clone_size: once
cdr3_aa: CASSLASGKTGELFF
cdr3_nt: TGCGCCAGCAGCTTGGCGTCGGGAAAGACCGGGGAGCTGTTTTTT

d_call: NA
j_call: TRBJ2-3
v_call: TRBV5-1
clone_size: few
cdr3_aa: CASSLVSLLTDTQYF
cdr3_nt: TGCGCCAGCAGCTTGGTTTCCCTCTTAACAGATACGCAGTATTTT

d_call: NA
j_call: TRBJ2-7
v_call: TRBV7-8
clone_size: NA
cdr3_aa: CASSHRTGQRENYEQYF
cdr3_nt: TGTGCCAGCAGCCATAGAACGGGACAAAGAGAAAACTACGAGCAGTACTTC

d_call: NA
j_call: TRBJ1-5
v_call: TRBV7-2
clone_size: NA
cdr3_aa: CASSSPPQPQHF
cdr3_nt: TGTGCCAGCAGCTCCCCCCCGCAGCCCCAGCATTTT

d_call: TRBD2
j_call: TRBJ2-5
v_call: TRBV5-1
clone_size: NA
cdr3_aa: CASSLERLAGGETQYF
cdr3_nt: TGCGCCAGCAGCTTGGAGCGCCTAGCGGGAGGTGAGACCCAGTACTTC

d_call: TRBD1
j_call: TRBJ2-5
v_call: TRBV28
clone_size: once
cdr3_aa: CASSWARGHQETQYF
cdr3_nt: TGTGCCAGCAGTTGGGCTAGGGGGCACCAAGAGACCCAGTACTTC

d_call: TRBD2
j_call: TRBJ2-2
v_call: TRBV4-2
clone_size: NA
cdr3_aa: CASSQEPLAGGNTGELFF
cdr3_nt: TGTGCCAGCAGCCAAGAGCCCCTAGCGGGAGGTAACACCGGGGAGCTGTTTTTT

d_call: TRBD1
j_call: TRBJ1-2
v_call: TRBV13
clone_size: once
cdr3_aa: CASSSTGASYGYTF
cdr3_nt: TGTGCCAGCAGCTCGACAGGGGCGTCCTATGGCTACACCTTC

d_call: TRBD2
j_call: TRBJ2-1
v_call: TRBV7-2
clone_size: NA
cdr3_aa: CASQRGRAINEQFF
cdr3_nt: TGTGCCAGCCAACGCGGGAGGGCTATCAATGAGCAGTTCTTC

d_call: NA
j_call: TRBJ2-1
v_call: TRBV19
clone_size: NA
cdr3_aa: CASSIVTYNEQFF
cdr3_nt: TGTGCCAGTAGTATCGTCACATACAATGAGCAGTTCTTC

d_call: NA
j_call: TRBJ2-3
v_call: TRBV28
clone_size: NA
cdr3_aa: CASSPWALQGSSTDTQYF
cdr3_nt: TGTGCCAGCAGTCCCTGGGCCCTACAGGGTTCTAGCACAGATACGCAGTATTTT

d_call: NA
j_call: TRBJ2-2
v_call: TRBV18
clone_size: NA
cdr3_aa: CASSPAEGSGELFF
cdr3_nt: TGTGCCAGCTCACCAGCAGAGGGTTCCGGGGAGCTGTTTTTT

d_call: NA
j_call: TRBJ1-3
v_call: TRBV30
clone_size: NA
cdr3_aa: CAWSKGYSGNTIYF
cdr3_nt: TGTGCCTGGAGTAAGGGGTACTCTGGAAACACCATATATTTT

d_call: TRBD1
j_call: TRBJ1-3
v_call: TRBV30
clone_size: NA
cdr3_aa: CAWSKGAPGNTIYF
cdr3_nt: TGTGCCTGGAGTAAGGGGGCGCCTGGAAACACCATATATTTT

d_call: NA
j_call: TRBJ2-1
v_call: TRBV5-1
clone_size: NA
cdr3_aa: CASSVSSRLTSYNEQFF
cdr3_nt: TGCGCCAGCAGCGTTTCGTCGCGACTAACCTCCTACAATGAGCAGTTCTTC

d_call: TRBD2
j_call: TRBJ2-7
v_call: TRBV19
clone_size: NA
cdr3_aa: CASSSTSGAYYEQYF
cdr3_nt: TGTGCCAGTAGTTCCACTAGCGGGGCATACTACGAGCAGTACTTC

d_call: TRBD1
j_call: TRBJ1-6
v_call: TRBV5-1
clone_size: NA
cdr3_aa: CASSLKGQGSSPLHF
cdr3_nt: TGCGCCAGCAGCTTGAAGGGACAGGGGAGTTCACCCCTCCACTTT

d_call: TRBD2
j_call: TRBJ2-7
v_call: TRBV10-3
clone_size: few
cdr3_aa: CAISPPGLAAYEQYF
cdr3_nt: TGTGCCATCAGTCCTCCCGGACTAGCGGCCTACGAGCAGTACTTC

d_call: TRBD2
j_call: TRBJ2-2
v_call: TRBV4-1
clone_size: NA
cdr3_aa: CASSPRLAGVLNTGELFF
cdr3_nt: TGCGCCAGCAGCCCTCGACTAGCGGGAGTCTTGAACACCGGGGAGCTGTTTTTT

d_call: TRBD2
j_call: TRBJ2-2
v_call: TRBV4-3
clone_size: NA
cdr3_aa: CASSQDLVGLAGTNTGELFF
cdr3_nt: TGCGCCAGCAGCCAAGATCTTGTGGGACTAGCGGGGACGAACACCGGGGAGCTGTTTTTT

d_call: TRBD2
j_call: TRBJ2-7
v_call: TRBV6-5
clone_size: NA
cdr3_aa: CASSRTTSGLYEQYF
cdr3_nt: TGTGCCAGCAGCCGAACGACTAGCGGACTCTACGAGCAGTACTTC

d_call: TRBD2
j_call: TRBJ2-2
v_call: TRBV30
clone_size: NA
cdr3_aa: CALSTSGRNTGELFF
cdr3_nt: TGTGCCTTATCGACTAGCGGGAGGAACACCGGGGAGCTGTTTTTT

d_call: TRBD2
j_call: TRBJ2-1
v_call: TRBV7-2
clone_size: NA
cdr3_aa: CASSLGTSYNEQFF
cdr3_nt: TGTGCCAGCAGCCTGGGGACTAGCTACAATGAGCAGTTCTTC

d_call: TRBD2
j_call: TRBJ2-7
v_call: TRBV7-2
clone_size: NA
cdr3_aa: CASSLDPSGRRYEQYF
cdr3_nt: TGTGCCAGCAGCTTAGATCCTAGCGGGAGGAGATACGAGCAGTACTTC

d_call: NA
j_call: TRBJ2-3
v_call: TRBV29-1
clone_size: NA
cdr3_aa: CSVDTLGVHTDTQYF
cdr3_nt: TGCAGCGTTGACACCCTAGGTGTCCACACAGATACGCAGTATTTT

d_call: TRBD1
j_call: TRBJ2-7
v_call: TRBV28
clone_size: NA
cdr3_aa: CASSITGVSYEQYF
cdr3_nt: TGTGCCAGCAGCATAACAGGGGTCTCCTACGAGCAGTACTTC

d_call: TRBD1
j_call: TRBJ2-1
v_call: TRBV7-2
clone_size: NA
cdr3_aa: CASSSDRGRTSNEQFF
cdr3_nt: TGTGCCAGCAGCTCCGACAGGGGTAGGACGAGCAATGAGCAGTTCTTC

d_call: TRBD1
j_call: TRBJ2-6
v_call: TRBV4-3
clone_size: once
cdr3_aa: CASSRDRGRANVLTF
cdr3_nt: TGCGCCAGCAGCCGGGACAGGGGTAGGGCCAACGTCCTGACTTTC

d_call: NA
j_call: TRBJ2-7
v_call: TRBV27
clone_size: NA
cdr3_aa: CASSFNRDEQYF
cdr3_nt: TGTGCCAGCAGTTTCAACCGGGACGAGCAGTACTTC

d_call: TRBD1
j_call: TRBJ2-7
v_call: TRBV28
clone_size: NA
cdr3_aa: CASSSGQGSYEQYF
cdr3_nt: TGTGCCAGCAGTTCGGGACAGGGCTCCTACGAGCAGTACTTC

d_call: NA
j_call: TRBJ2-7
v_call: TRBV6-6
clone_size: NA
cdr3_aa: CASVALPTYEQYF
cdr3_nt: TGTGCCAGCGTCGCACTACCCACCTACGAGCAGTACTTC

d_call: NA
j_call: TRBJ2-1
v_call: TRBV7-3
clone_size: NA
cdr3_aa: CASSPLDAAPTVDEQFF
cdr3_nt: TGTGCCAGCAGCCCACTAGACGCGGCGCCCACAGTAGATGAGCAGTTCTTC

d_call: NA
j_call: TRBJ1-5
v_call: TRBV18
clone_size: NA
cdr3_aa: CASSPGGNQPQHF
cdr3_nt: TGTGCCAGCTCACCAGGAGGTAATCAGCCCCAGCATTTT

d_call: TRBD2
j_call: TRBJ2-1
v_call: TRBV11-1
clone_size: NA
cdr3_aa: CASSLVASGRGEQFF
cdr3_nt: TGTGCCAGCAGCTTAGTCGCTAGCGGGAGAGGGGAGCAGTTCTTC

d_call: NA
j_call: TRBJ1-2
v_call: TRBV27
clone_size: NA
cdr3_aa: CASRQTGRDYGYTF
cdr3_nt: TGTGCCAGCAGACAAACAGGGAGGGACTATGGCTACACCTTC

d_call: NA
j_call: TRBJ2-7
v_call: TRBV2
clone_size: NA
cdr3_aa: CASSEGQFDEQYF
cdr3_nt: TGTGCCAGCAGTGAAGGGCAGTTTGACGAGCAGTACTTC